Each of the 32 T cell receptor beta chains below was sequenced from the same sample in a study of cytomegalovirus exposure and HLA in healthy donors (dated by TCRdb to about 2017). Libraries were built with the immunoSEQ multiplex PCR assay. For the multiplex PCR, a mixture combining 60 forward primers for TCR Vbeta segments and 13 reverse primers for TCR Jbeta segments was used. Sourced from immuneACCESS, this table was stored by TCRdb with only in-frame sequences that have V and J called. A share of the clones is absent; for the studies checked, an unresolved V gene accounts for under half, and the remainder has no known explanation. In this sample's table one finds tens of thousands of clones. Approximately 1% of the sample comes from the top ten. The material sequenced was PBMCs. The receptors stem from a woman in her 40s in good health and CMV-seronegative.

Remarks on this clone: The junction shows a germline mismatch at one end, possibly a read error. The chain is built from TRBV7-9 and TRBJ1-3, with TRBD1 matching over 7 bases. The CDR3 runs to 13 residues. The germline CDR1 and CDR2 sequences are SEHNR and FQNEAQ (reference sequence). The CDR3 DNA sequence: TGTGCCAGCAGCTTAGTAGGAAGGGACAGTCTCAGTTTT. Encoded protein: CASSLVGRDSLSF.

The rearrangement joins TRBV29-1 to TRBJ2-5; D gene uncertain. V lost 3 bases and J 6 bases, leaving 14 bases between the germline ends. Germline V gene sequence: CDR1 SQVTM, CDR2 ANQGSEA. The CDR3 length is 13 residues. The DNA of the CDR3 is TGCAGCGTTGACTACGGCGGAGTCCAGACCCAGTACTTC. Its translation is CSVDYGGVQTQYF.

This chain connects TRBV2 to TRBJ2-1; 9 bases agree with TRBD2. J lost 6 bases, V lost 8 bases, and 11 bases had no gene match. Germline V gene lookup returns CDR1 SNHLY and CDR2 FYNNEI. The CDR3 length is 15 residues. CDR3 in DNA: TGTGCCAGCGAAGGCGGGCTAGCGGGGATCAATGAGCAGTTCTTC. As protein: CASEGGLAGINEQFF.

The V call is TRBV6-4, the J call TRBJ2-7, with 7 nucleotides matching TRBD2. Per germline, CDR1 MRHNA and CDR2 SNTAGT. The CDR3 length is 17 residues. J gave up 7 bases and V 1 base, and 16 bases lay outside the gene matches. CDR3 region: CASSDFLSRGGLWEQYF. CDR3 nucleotides: TGTGCCAGCAGTGACTTTTTGTCGAGGGGAGGGCTTTGGGAGCAGTACTTC.

The chain links TRBV4-1 to TRBJ2-7, with 9 bases that match TRBD2. In germline, CDR1 is MGHRA, CDR2 YSYEKL. J was trimmed by 4 bases and V by 6 bases; bases with no gene match: 4. This CDR3 comprises 13 residues. The CDR3 protein is CASSTAGGYEQYF. In DNA, the CDR3 is TGCGCCAGCAGTACAGCGGGAGGTTACGAGCAGTACTTC.

The chain joins TRBV30 to TRBJ2-5; 8 nucleotides align to TRBD2. Germline lookup yields CDR1 GTSNPN and CDR2 SVGIG (reference sequence). The CDR3 spans 13 residues. V shed 2 bases and J 7 bases; nucleotides not matched to a gene: 6. CDR3 in amino acids: CAWSRSSGLTQYF. The DNA for the CDR3 is TGTGCCTGGAGTCGGTCTAGCGGGTTGACCCAGTACTTC.

The gene calls are TRBV7-9 and TRBJ1-1; D uncertain. Germline lookup yields CDR1 SEHNR and CDR2 FQNEAQ (reference sequence). The CDR3 runs 15 residues. V gave up 0 bases and J gave up 1 base, with 9 bases separating them. The CDR3 protein is CASSLARAENTEAFF. The CDR3 DNA reads as TGTGCCAGCAGCTTAGCGAGGGCAGAGAACACTGAAGCTTTCTTT.

The gene calls are TRBV4-1 and TRBJ1-2; the D is unclear. Germline CDR1 is MGHRA and CDR2 is YSYEKL. The CDR3 runs to 12 residues. Trimming took 0 bases from V and 8 from J, leaving 7 bases between them. This CDR3 reads CASSQDGAGYTF. As DNA, the CDR3 is TGCGCCAGCAGCCAAGATGGTGCGGGCTACACCTTC.

Notes on this clone: Germline is not matched at one junction end, which may reflect a read error. The chain employs TRBV18 and TRBJ1-5; 10 nucleotides agree with TRBD1. Per the germline V gene, CDR1 is KGHSH and CDR2 is LQKENI. The CDR3 has 15 amino acids. The CDR3 spells CASSPKTGGDQHQHF. CDR3 in DNA: TGTGCCAGCTCACCTAAGACAGGGGGCGATCAGCACCAGCATTTT.

The rearrangement joins TRBV18 to TRBJ1-2; TRBD1 might be the D (5 bases). The CDR3 covers 15 residues. Trimming removed 0 bases from V and 4 bases from J, with 12 bases in between. Germline assignment: CDR1 KGHSH and CDR2 LQKENI. The CDR3 protein is CASSPPGGSSYGYTF. DNA of the CDR3: TGTGCCAGCTCACCACCCGGGGGGTCCAGCTATGGCTACACCTTC. Drawing the rest from reference TRBV18 and TRBJ1-2, the complete variable domain is NAGVMQNPRHLVRRRGQEARLRCSPMKGHSHVYWYRQLPEEGLKFMVYLQKENIIDESGMPKERFSAEFPKEGPSILRIQQVVRGDSAAYFCASSPPGGSSYGYTFGSGTRLTVV.

The J gene is TRBJ2-2, the V gene TRBV9; D uncertain. Per the germline V gene, CDR1 is SGDLS and CDR2 is YYNGEE. This CDR3 contains 12 residues. The V end lost 6 bases, the J end lost 0 bases, and 3 bases lay between the germline ends. The CDR3 region is CASTPNTGELFF. The CDR3 DNA reads as TGTGCCAGCACTCCGAACACCGGGGAGCTGTTTTTT.

The chain links TRBV5-1 to TRBJ2-7, with 14 bases aligning to TRBD2. The junction had 2 bases not matched to a gene; V was cut back by 0 bases and J by 3 bases. This CDR3 contains 16 residues. Germline assignment: CDR1 SGHRS and CDR2 YFSETQ. The CDR3 coding sequence is TGCGCCAGCAGCTTGGTGGGACTAGCGGGAGACTACGAGCAGTACTTC. Encoded protein: CASSLVGLAGDYEQYF.

This rearrangement joins TRBV7-2 to TRBJ1-1; the D gene is possibly TRBD1 (5 bases). Germline values: CDR1 SGHTA, CDR2 FQGNSA. Trimming took 1 base from V and 1 from J, leaving 13 bases between them. The CDR3 has 16 residues. CDR3 DNA: TGTGCCAGCAGCTTAGGAGCGGGGCGGGGGAACACTGAAGCTTTCTTT. Protein sequence: CASSLGAGRGNTEAFF.

CDR3 residues: CASSPPGTGLNYGYTF. In DNA, the CDR3 is TGTGCCAGCTCACCACCCGGGACAGGGTTGAACTATGGCTACACCTTC. The genes are TRBV18 and TRBJ1-2, with 9 bases lining up with TRBD1. This CDR3 has 16 amino acids. Germline CDR1 reads KGHSH; CDR2 reads LQKENI. V was clipped by 0 bases and J by 2 bases; unmatched bases: 4.

V is TRBV11-2 and J is TRBJ2-4; the match to TRBD1 covers 8 bases. Trimming took 5 bases from V and 0 from J; bases not matched to a gene: 9. The CDR3 contains 17 residues. Germline loops: CDR1 SGHAT, CDR2 FQNNGV. This CDR3 reads CASSPRTGMIAKNIQYF. The CDR3 coding sequence is TGTGCCAGCAGCCCCCGGACAGGGATGATAGCCAAAAACATTCAGTACTTC.

V usage is TRBV5-1 and J usage is TRBJ2-5; 9 nucleotides line up with TRBD2. V lost 1 base, J lost 1 base, and 5 bases stayed unmatched. CDR3 length: 16 amino acids. Germline V gene sequence: CDR1 SGHRS, CDR2 YFSETQ. This CDR3 is CASSLWRGGAQETQYF. CDR3 coding DNA: TGCGCCAGCAGCTTGTGGCGGGGGGGCGCCCAAGAGACCCAGTACTTC.

The V and J genes are TRBV5-1 and TRBJ2-5, with a weak D call TRBD2 (5 bases). V gave up 7 bases and J gave up 4 bases, with 14 bases separating them. The germline CDR1 and CDR2 sequences are SGHRS and YFSETQ. The CDR3 loop spans 13 amino acids. As DNA, the CDR3 is TGCGCCAGCGGACTGACCGTGGGAGAGACCCAGTACTTC. Amino acids: CASGLTVGETQYF.

The rearrangement links TRBV7-9 to TRBJ1-1; D remains ambiguous. Between the trimmed V and J ends, which lost 2 bases and 12 bases, there was a span of 10 bases. The length of the CDR3 is 11 residues. The germline gives CDR1 SEHNR, CDR2 FQNEAQ (reference sequence). DNA of the CDR3: TGTGCCAGCAGCTTAATAGAGTCCTCTTTCTTT. It yields the protein CASSLIESSFF.

The J gene is TRBJ1-2, the V gene TRBV28, with D hard to call. The germline gives CDR1 MDHEN, CDR2 SYDVKM. This CDR3 is 12 amino acids long. V lost 3 bases, J lost 7 bases, and 9 bases lay in between. CDR3 protein: CASSLYASGYTF. The CDR3 bases are TGTGCCAGCAGTTTGTATGCCAGTGGCTACACCTTC.

The chain carries TRBV12-2 and TRBJ2-4; TRBD2 is taken as the D call from the table, unchecked against the DNA. TRBV12-2 counts as a pseudogene. The CDR3 is made up of 14 amino acids. CDR3 sequence (DNA): TGTGCAAGTCGCTCTCCAAGCGGGAGGAACATTCAGTACTTC. It specifies CASRSPSGRNIQYF.

The gene calls are TRBV5-1 and TRBJ2-2; the match to TRBD1 covers 9 bases. The ends lost 4 bases at V and 5 bases at J; junction bases unmatched: 0. This CDR3 spans 13 amino acids. CDR1 is SGHRS and CDR2 is YFSETQ in the germline V gene. CDR3: CASSGTGTGELFF. The CDR3 bases are TGCGCCAGCAGCGGGACAGGGACCGGGGAGCTGTTTTTT.

The V gene is TRBV10-3, the J gene TRBJ2-3; 8 bases align to TRBD2. This CDR3 is 18 amino acids long. Germline V CDR1 and CDR2: ENHRY, SYGVKD. The V and J ends lost 2 bases and 0 bases, in that order; junction bases with no gene match: 10. CDR3 nucleotides: TGTGCCATCAGTGAGGTAATATTTGGCGGGAGGAGCACAGATACGCAGTATTTT. It is translated as CAISEVIFGGRSTDTQYF.

This sequence joins TRBV28 and TRBJ1-2, with 8 bases that match TRBD1. The CDR3 totals 14 residues. Losses at the gene ends were 6 bases for V and 8 bases for J; bases not matched to a gene: 11. In germline, CDR1 is MDHEN, CDR2 SYDVKM. CDR3 sequence reads: CASSATRGRGGYTF. DNA of the CDR3: TGTGCCAGCAGCGCAACCAGGGGGCGCGGGGGCTACACCTTC.

V gene TRBV30 combines with J gene TRBJ2-3; D perhaps matches TRBD1 (5 bases). Trimming took 2 bases from V and 4 from J, leaving 13 bases between them. The CDR3 runs 14 residues. Per the germline V gene, CDR1 is GTSNPN and CDR2 is SVGIG (reference sequence). The CDR3 coding sequence is TGTGCCTGGAGTAGGGGTGGAAGCGCAGATACGCAGTATTTT. It codes for CAWSRGGSADTQYF. Complete variable domain (other parts from reference TRBV30 and TRBJ2-3): SQTIHQWPATLVQPVGSPLSLECTVEGTSNPNLYWYRQAAGRGLQLLFYSVGIGQISSEVPQNLSASRPQDRQFILSSKKLLLSDSGFYLCAWSRGGSADTQYFGPGTRLTVL.

The chain joins TRBV7-9 to TRBJ2-3; D might be TRBD2 (5 bases). Trimming stripped 3 bases from V and 1 base from J, with 14 bases between. Germline CDR1 and CDR2: SEHNR and FQNEAQ (reference sequence). CDR3 length: 16 amino acids. The CDR3 bases are TGTGCCAGCAGCTTGGGCATAGGGAGTGGCACAGATACGCAGTATTTT. The encoded protein is CASSLGIGSGTDTQYF. Full variable domain (remainder filled in from reference TRBV7-9 and TRBJ2-3): DTGVSQNPRHKITKRGQNVTFRCDPISEHNRLYWYRQTLGQGPEFLTYFQNEAQLEKSRLLSDRFSAERPKGSFSTLEIQRTEQGDSAMYLCASSLGIGSGTDTQYFGPGTRLTVL.

V is TRBV10-3 and J is TRBJ2-1; possibly TRBD2 for D (5 bases). The CDR3 runs to 17 residues. Germline CDR1 and CDR2: ENHRY and SYGVKD. Trimming shortened V by 3 bases and J by 3 bases, and 18 bases separated the two germline ends. CDR3 sequence reads: CAISEIAIITSYNEQFF. The CDR3 coding sequence is TGTGCCATCAGTGAAATTGCCATCATCACTAGCTACAATGAGCAGTTCTTC.

The chain uses TRBV10-3 and TRBJ1-1; 7 bases are a match to TRBD1. Trimming removed 10 bases from V and 1 base from J; junction bases left unmatched: 6. The length of the CDR3 is 13 residues. Germline values: CDR1 ENHRY, CDR2 SYGVKD. CDR3 sequence: CANAGTANTEAFF. CDR3 bases: TGTGCCAACGCCGGGACAGCGAACACTGAAGCTTTCTTT.

This chain's CDR3 is CASQDERDTEAFF. In DNA, the CDR3 is TGTGCCTCACAGGACGAGCGGGACACTGAAGCTTTCTTT. The chain joins TRBV19 to TRBJ1-1, with D perhaps matching TRBD1 (5 bases). Germline V gene lookup returns CDR1 LNHDA and CDR2 SQIVND (reference sequence). The CDR3 is 13 residues long. V was cut by 11 bases and J by 3 bases, with 16 bases left in between.

The chain recombines TRBV7-9 with TRBJ2-2; no firm D call. The CDR3 has 15 amino acids. Trimming removed 4 bases at V and 5 bases at J, with 14 bases between. In germline, CDR1 is SEHNR, CDR2 FQNEAQ (reference sequence). CDR3 protein: CASSYPSTVTGELFF. The CDR3 coding sequence is TGTGCCAGCAGCTATCCTTCGACTGTGACCGGGGAGCTGTTTTTT.

This rearrangement joins TRBV6-6 to TRBJ2-1; tentative D call: TRBD1 (6 bases). This CDR3 has 15 amino acids. The V end was cut by 6 bases, the J end by 3 bases, with 15 bases between. CDR1 and CDR2 from the germline V gene are MNHNY and SVGAGI (reference sequence). The CDR3: CASSPTGTLYNEQFF. The CDR3 DNA is TGTGCCAGCAGCCCCACCGGGACACTCTACAATGAGCAGTTCTTC.

The chain employs TRBV4-2 and TRBJ2-7; 7 bases are a match to TRBD2. With V trimmed by 0 bases and J by 3 bases, 8 bases remained unmatched. Germline V gene data show CDR1 as LGHNA and CDR2 as YNFKEQ. The length of the CDR3 is 16 residues. CDR3 DNA sequence: TGTGCCAGCAGCCAAGACCTAGCGGAAACTTACTACGAGCAGTACTTC. This translates into CASSQDLAETYYEQYF.

This chain links TRBV9 with TRBJ2-7; 10 bases align to TRBD1. The germline V gene has CDR1 SGDLS and CDR2 YYNGEE. This CDR3 has 14 amino acids. The V segment lost 8 bases and the J segment 3 bases; nucleotides outside the gene matches: 8. The CDR3 nucleotides are TGTGCCAGTGCCCCGGGACAGGGGATCTACGAGCAGTACTTC. Translation gives CASAPGQGIYEQYF.